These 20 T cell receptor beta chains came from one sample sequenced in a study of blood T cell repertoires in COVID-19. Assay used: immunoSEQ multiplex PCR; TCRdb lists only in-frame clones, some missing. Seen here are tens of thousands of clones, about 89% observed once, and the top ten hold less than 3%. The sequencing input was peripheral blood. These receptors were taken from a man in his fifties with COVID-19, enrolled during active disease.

This CDR3 reads CASSQDPRVSPLHF. The DNA of the CDR3 is TGTGCCAGCAGCCAAGACCCTCGGGTCTCACCCCTCCACTTT. The chain combines TRBV3-1 (or the pseudogene TRBV3-2) with TRBJ1-6; no definite D call. The CDR3 has 14 residues. From germline, CDR1 is LGHDT and CDR2 YNNKEL (reference sequence). The ends were cut back, 0 bases at V and 10 bases at J, with 10 bases in the middle.

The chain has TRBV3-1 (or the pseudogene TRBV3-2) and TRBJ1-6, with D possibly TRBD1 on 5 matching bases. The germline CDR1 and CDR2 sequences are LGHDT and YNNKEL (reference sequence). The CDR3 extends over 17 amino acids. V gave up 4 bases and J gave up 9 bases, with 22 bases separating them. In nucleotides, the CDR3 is TGTGCCAGCAGCCGTAGGACACCCTCCCGGGCTGGTTCACCCCTCCACTTT. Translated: CASSRRTPSRAGSPLHF.

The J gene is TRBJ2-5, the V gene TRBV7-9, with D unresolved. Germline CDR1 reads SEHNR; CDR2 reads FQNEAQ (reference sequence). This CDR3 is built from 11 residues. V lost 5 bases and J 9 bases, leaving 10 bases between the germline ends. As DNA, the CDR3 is TGTGCCAGCAGCCCCCGAACGGCCCAGTACTTC. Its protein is CASSPRTAQYF.

The CDR3 region is CASSLAISSEAFF. CDR3 in DNA: TGTGCCAGCAGTTTAGCAATTTCCAGTGAAGCTTTCTTT. This sequence joins TRBV27 and TRBJ1-1; D unclear. Germline loops: CDR1 MNHEY, CDR2 SMNVEV (reference sequence). Deletions cut 2 bases from V and 7 bases from J, with 11 bases between. The CDR3 covers 13 residues.

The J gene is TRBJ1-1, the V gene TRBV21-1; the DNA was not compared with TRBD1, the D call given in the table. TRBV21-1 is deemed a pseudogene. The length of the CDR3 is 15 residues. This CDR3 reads CASSKECGQRTEAFF. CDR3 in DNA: TGTGCCAGCAGCAAAGAGTGCGGACAGAGGACTGAAGCTTTCTTT.

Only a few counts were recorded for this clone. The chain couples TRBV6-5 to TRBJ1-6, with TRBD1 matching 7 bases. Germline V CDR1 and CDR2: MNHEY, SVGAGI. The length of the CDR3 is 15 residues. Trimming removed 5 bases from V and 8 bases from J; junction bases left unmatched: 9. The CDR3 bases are TGTGCCAGCAGTACAGGGGCGCTCCGATATTCACCCCTCCACTTT. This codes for CASSTGALRYSPLHF.

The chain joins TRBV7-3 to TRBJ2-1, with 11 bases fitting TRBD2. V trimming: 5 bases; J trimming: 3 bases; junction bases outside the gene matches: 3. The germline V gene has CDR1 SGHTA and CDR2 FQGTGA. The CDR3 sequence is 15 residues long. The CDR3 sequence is CASSQLAGDYNEQFF. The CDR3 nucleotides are TGTGCCAGCAGCCAACTAGCGGGGGACTACAATGAGCAGTTCTTC.

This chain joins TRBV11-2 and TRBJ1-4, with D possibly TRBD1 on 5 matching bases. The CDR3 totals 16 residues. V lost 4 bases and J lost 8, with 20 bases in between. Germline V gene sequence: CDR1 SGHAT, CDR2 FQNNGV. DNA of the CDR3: TGTGCCAGCAGCTCGGGGGGAGCCCCTGTCGGCGAAAAACTGTTTTTT. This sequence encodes CASSSGGAPVGEKLFF.

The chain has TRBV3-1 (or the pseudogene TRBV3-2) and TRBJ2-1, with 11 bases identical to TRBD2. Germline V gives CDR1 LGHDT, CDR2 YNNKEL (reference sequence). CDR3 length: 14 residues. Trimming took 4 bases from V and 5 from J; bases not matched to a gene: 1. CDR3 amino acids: CASSLSGGDNEQFF. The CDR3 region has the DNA TGTGCCAGCAGCCTTAGCGGGGGGGACAATGAGCAGTTCTTC.

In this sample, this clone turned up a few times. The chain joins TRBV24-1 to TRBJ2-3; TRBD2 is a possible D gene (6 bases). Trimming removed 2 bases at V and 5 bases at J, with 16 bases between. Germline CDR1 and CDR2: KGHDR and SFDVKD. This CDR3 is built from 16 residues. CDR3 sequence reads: CATSDSGSPGGDTQYF. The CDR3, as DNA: TGTGCCACCAGTGATTCCGGGTCCCCCGGGGGAGATACGCAGTATTTT.

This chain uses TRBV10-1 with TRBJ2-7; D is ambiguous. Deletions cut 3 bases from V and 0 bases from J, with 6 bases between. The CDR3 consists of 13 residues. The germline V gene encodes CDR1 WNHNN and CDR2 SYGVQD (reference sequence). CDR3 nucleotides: TGCGCCAGCAGTGATCGGTCCTCCTACGAGCAGTACTTC. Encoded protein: CASSDRSSYEQYF.

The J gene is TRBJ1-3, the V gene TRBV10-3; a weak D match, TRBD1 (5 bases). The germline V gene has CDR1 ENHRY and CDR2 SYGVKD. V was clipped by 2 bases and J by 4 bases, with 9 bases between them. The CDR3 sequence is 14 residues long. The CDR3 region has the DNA TGTGCCATCAGTGAGGAAACAGGAGGAAACACCATATATTTT. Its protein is CAISEETGGNTIYF.

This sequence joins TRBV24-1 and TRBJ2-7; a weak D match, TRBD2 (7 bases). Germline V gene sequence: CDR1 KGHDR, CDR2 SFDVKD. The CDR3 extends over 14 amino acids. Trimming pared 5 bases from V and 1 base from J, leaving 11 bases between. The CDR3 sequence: CATSGGGLSYEQYF. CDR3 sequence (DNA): TGTGCCACCAGTGGCGGGGGCCTATCCTACGAGCAGTACTTC.

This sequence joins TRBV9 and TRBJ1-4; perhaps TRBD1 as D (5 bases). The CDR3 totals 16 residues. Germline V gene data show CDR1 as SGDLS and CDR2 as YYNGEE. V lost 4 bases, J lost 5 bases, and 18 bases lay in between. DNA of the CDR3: TGTGCCAGCAGCCCATACCTGGGGGGATCGAATGAAAAACTGTTTTTT. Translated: CASSPYLGGSNEKLFF.

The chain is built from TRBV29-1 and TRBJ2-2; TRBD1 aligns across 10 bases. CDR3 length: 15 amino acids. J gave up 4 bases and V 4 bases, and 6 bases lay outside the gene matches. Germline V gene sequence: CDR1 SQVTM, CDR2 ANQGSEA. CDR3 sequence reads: CSVVKTGGSTGELFF. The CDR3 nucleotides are TGCAGCGTTGTTAAGACAGGGGGCTCCACCGGGGAGCTGTTTTTT.

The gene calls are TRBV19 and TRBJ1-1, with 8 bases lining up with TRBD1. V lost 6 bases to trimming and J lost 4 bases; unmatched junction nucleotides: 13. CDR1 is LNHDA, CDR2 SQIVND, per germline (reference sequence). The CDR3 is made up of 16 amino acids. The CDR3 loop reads CASSKARQGLGTEAFF. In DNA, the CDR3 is TGTGCCAGTAGCAAGGCGCGACAGGGGTTGGGCACTGAAGCTTTCTTT.

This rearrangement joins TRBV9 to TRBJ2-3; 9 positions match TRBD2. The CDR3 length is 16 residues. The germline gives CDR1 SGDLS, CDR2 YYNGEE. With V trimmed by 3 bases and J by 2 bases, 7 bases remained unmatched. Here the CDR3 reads CASSGLAAKATDTQYF. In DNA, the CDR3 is TGTGCCAGCAGCGGACTAGCGGCTAAAGCCACAGATACGCAGTATTTT.

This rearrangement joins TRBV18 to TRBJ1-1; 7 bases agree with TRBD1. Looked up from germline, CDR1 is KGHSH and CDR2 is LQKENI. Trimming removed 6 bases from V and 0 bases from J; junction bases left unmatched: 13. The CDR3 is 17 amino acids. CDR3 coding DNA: TGTGCCAGCTCGCAAAGACAGGGTCCCTCCATGAACACTGAAGCTTTCTTT. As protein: CASSQRQGPSMNTEAFF. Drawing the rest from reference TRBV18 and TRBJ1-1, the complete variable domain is NAGVMQNPRHLVRRRGQEARLRCSPMKGHSHVYWYRQLPEEGLKFMVYLQKENIIDESGMPKERFSAEFPKEGPSILRIQQVVRGDSAAYFCASSQRQGPSMNTEAFFGQGTRLTVV.

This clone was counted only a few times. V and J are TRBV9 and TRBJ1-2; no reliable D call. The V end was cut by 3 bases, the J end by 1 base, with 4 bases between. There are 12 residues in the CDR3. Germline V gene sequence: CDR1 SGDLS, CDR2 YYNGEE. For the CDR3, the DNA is TGTGCCAGCAGCGCGAGTAACTATGGCTACACCTTC. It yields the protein CASSASNYGYTF.

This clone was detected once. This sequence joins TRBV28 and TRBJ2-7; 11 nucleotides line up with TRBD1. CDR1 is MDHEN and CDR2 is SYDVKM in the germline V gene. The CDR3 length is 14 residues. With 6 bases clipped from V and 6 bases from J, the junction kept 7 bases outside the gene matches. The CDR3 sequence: CASSRDRGTSEQYF. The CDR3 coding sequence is TGTGCCAGCAGCCGGGACAGGGGGACAAGCGAGCAGTACTTC.